This T cell receptor (beta chain) derives from a study of CD8+CD57+ T cells in acquired aplastic anemia. Study-wide background: Read counts for CD4+ cells (from healthy donors) averaged about 10.8 million. Points from the study as a whole: Patients showed no significant difference from controls in CD8+ Simpson's diversity. The study identified roughly 29 CD8+ CDR3 sequences shared by patients and controls.

CDR3 size: 13 residues. CDR1 is MNHNS, CDR2 SASEGT, per germline. With 6 bases removed from V and 4 bases from J, the gap between germline ends came to 12 bases. A remark on this clonotype: As yet, its antigen is unknown.

The use of genomic DNA as template underpinned the TCR beta VDJ and CDR3 profiling. Each CDR3 protein gets one entry after TCRdb re-called the reads with MiXCR. The sample lists about 190,000 distinct CDR3 sequences, about half occurring once. The V gene is TRBV6-1, the J gene TRBJ1-1, with D perhaps TRBD1 (5 bases). The TCR sequence derives from a human donor in good health, serving as a control. Sample: sorted CD4+, CD8+, or CD8+CD57+ T cells (not recorded which) from PBMCs. CDR3 residues: CASRPTVFTEAFF. The CDR3, as DNA: TGTGCCAGCAGGCCGACAGTATTCACTGAAGCTTTCTTT.